Listed below are T cell receptor beta chains from one sample, sequenced in a study of shared clonotypes between healthy human individuals. The assay was immunoSEQ multiplex PCR, and TCRdb's table has in-frame clones only and misses some. The repertoire holds over 2 million clones, about 90% seen once, with approximately 0.41% in the top ten. Sequences were obtained from naive CD4+ T cells from PBMCs. These receptors originate from a man between 18 and 35 years old in good health. Some clones in this sample may be carry-over from other donors' samples. The CDR3 runs from the conserved cysteine through the conserved F or W. D genes are given only for firm matches.

CDR3 protein,J gene,V gene,D gene
CASSPGTGVVDEQFF,TRBJ2-1,TRBV5-1,TRBD1
CASSIVGGREQYF,TRBJ2-7,TRBV19,NA
CASSFRAAYEQYF,TRBJ2-7,TRBV5-1,NA
CAWSRRTPSGANVLTF,TRBJ2-6,TRBV30,NA
CAIGSSDTQYF,TRBJ2-3,TRBV28,NA
CASSYWGGRNEQFF,TRBJ2-1,TRBV19,NA
CASSFSGRPSYEQYF,TRBJ2-7,TRBV6-5,TRBD2
CASGRGPYEQYF,TRBJ2-7,TRBV19,NA
CASSPSGGQANTGELFF,TRBJ2-2,TRBV7-3,TRBD1
CASSQRTGDTEAFF,TRBJ1-1,TRBV11-2,NA
CASSPGQGGEKLFF,TRBJ1-4,TRBV18,TRBD1
CASSLTSGRGQETQYF,TRBJ2-5,TRBV5-1,TRBD2
CASSSLGRASYNEQFF,TRBJ2-1,TRBV7-2,NA
CATSPGVYTTDTQYF,TRBJ2-3,TRBV15,NA
CASSGGLAASGANVLTF,TRBJ2-6,TRBV9,TRBD2
CASRRGTLPEQYF,TRBJ2-7,TRBV5-5,NA
CASSSPGSSMNTEAFF,TRBJ1-1,TRBV28,NA
CASSQAGTQNTEAFF,TRBJ1-1,TRBV4-2,NA
CASRLALMGRRNTEAFF,TRBJ1-1,TRBV12-2,NA
CASSLASVSTDTQYF,TRBJ2-3,TRBV7-6,NA
CASSRGTGAQRFRGYTF,TRBJ1-2,TRBV28,TRBD1
CASSSGVRDGGYTF,TRBJ1-2,TRBV28,NA
CASSLSHYRYEQYF,TRBJ2-7,TRBV6-5,NA
CATSPSLQGFNSYEQYF,TRBJ2-7,TRBV15,NA
CASSFTGGGQPQHF,TRBJ1-5,TRBV5-1,TRBD1
CASSPGGPGANVLTF,TRBJ2-6,TRBV28,NA
CASRGLAGGPVVNEQFF,TRBJ2-1,TRBV28,TRBD2
CASSPHPGNKGELFF,TRBJ2-2,TRBV5-4,NA
CAWSGFIAKNIQYF,TRBJ2-4,TRBV30,NA
CASSLGRDTYEQYF,TRBJ2-7,TRBV11-2,NA
CASSVNALRGSGANVLTF,TRBJ2-6,TRBV9,NA
CAWSGAAGTEAFF,TRBJ1-1,TRBV30,NA
CSAPGLVSQFF,TRBJ2-1,TRBV20-1,TRBD2
CASSSTPGSGANVLTF,TRBJ2-6,TRBV7-2,NA
CASSSQGRPDTQYF,TRBJ2-3,TRBV28,NA
CASSSGQGNTEAFF,TRBJ1-1,TRBV19,TRBD1
CASSPEGRVDSYEQYF,TRBJ2-7,TRBV28,NA
CASSGLAGEPDTQYF,TRBJ2-3,TRBV5-1,TRBD2
CASSLSTPGMGQTQYF,TRBJ2-5,TRBV7-6,NA
CASSLGLEPYEQYF,TRBJ2-7,TRBV7-2,TRBD2
CSVARTRYNEQFF,TRBJ2-1,TRBV29-1,NA
CASSFHQQGVRDYEQYF,TRBJ2-7,TRBV27,NA
CASSLHSGSEKLFF,TRBJ1-4,TRBV27,NA
CASSDGTGFSYEQYF,TRBJ2-7,TRBV10-1,TRBD1
CAGRRQGANTEAFF,TRBJ1-1,TRBV28,TRBD1
CASSLVGQGSSPYGYTF,TRBJ1-2,TRBV5-1,TRBD1
CASSSLAARETQYF,TRBJ2-5,TRBV27,NA
CASSEEVRGGQYF,TRBJ2-7,TRBV6-1,TRBD2